Listed below are T cell receptor beta chains from one sample, sequenced in a study of technical replicates of blood from a few donors. Profiling relied on immunoSEQ multiplex PCR, and the TCRdb table lists in-frame clones only, not all of them. The sample includes some 80,000 clones, approximately 92% of them seen just once. Sequences were obtained from T cells isolated from PBMCs. Source of these receptors: a human donor in good health. Both conserved end residues are part of each CDR3. Each record gives: V gene, clone size, D gene, J gene, CDR3 protein, CDR3 DNA. The D gene is left open where the match is weak. Size values are once, few and many counts, or a class for expanded clones, and some rows have none.

TRBV29-1	.	.	TRBJ2-7	CSAMDIYEQYF	TGCAGCGCTATGGACATCTACGAGCAGTACTTC
TRBV11-2	.	.	TRBJ1-4	CASSPSPTREKLFF	TGTGCCAGCAGCCCCTCTCCGACACGTGAAAAACTGTTTTTT
TRBV30	.	.	TRBJ1-2	CAWSYRDGYTF	TGTGCCTGGAGCTACAGGGATGGCTACACCTTC
TRBV5-1	once	TRBD2	TRBJ2-5	CASSLGLAGVRETQYF	TGCGCCAGCAGCTTGGGTCTAGCGGGGGTTCGGGAGACCCAGTACTTC
TRBV6-5	.	.	TRBJ2-2	CASSYAGFGSTGELFF	TGTGCCAGCAGTTACGCCGGTTTTGGGAGCACCGGGGAGCTGTTTTTT
TRBV9	.	.	TRBJ2-1	CASSVSGGLSYNEQFF	TGTGCCAGCAGCGTTTCTGGGGGACTTTCCTACAATGAGCAGTTCTTC
TRBV6-1	.	.	TRBJ2-7	CASTAGVGEQYF	TGTGCCAGCACAGCAGGGGTGGGCGAGCAGTACTTC
TRBV4-1	.	.	TRBJ2-4	CASSQEAGLAKNIQYF	TGCGCCAGCAGCCAAGAGGCGGGGCTAGCCAAAAACATTCAGTACTTC
TRBV2	.	TRBD2	TRBJ2-7	CASSDGGNSYEQYF	TGTGCCAGCAGTGACGGGGGGAACTCCTACGAGCAGTACTTC
TRBV5-1	once	.	TRBJ2-2	CASSSNTESTGELFF	TGCGCCAGCAGTTCCAATACTGAGTCCACCGGGGAGCTGTTTTTT
TRBV30	.	.	TRBJ2-4	CAWSVDRLAKNIQYF	TGTGCCTGGAGTGTAGACAGATTAGCCAAAAACATTCAGTACTTC
TRBV11-2	.	TRBD1	TRBJ1-2	CASSWGYGQGAYNGYTF	TGTGCCAGCAGCTGGGGGTATGGACAGGGGGCTTACAATGGCTACACCTTC
TRBV7-9	.	TRBD1	TRBJ2-7	CASSTRDSVPYEQYF	TGTGCCAGCAGCACCCGGGACAGCGTTCCCTACGAGCAGTACTTC
TRBV11-2	.	TRBD1	TRBJ1-1	CASSAGTGGFADTEAFF	TGTGCCAGCAGCGCCGGGACAGGGGGCTTCGCGGACACTGAAGCTTTCTTT
TRBV29-1	.	TRBD2	TRBJ2-1	CSASPGLHNEQFF	TGCAGCGCCTCTCCGGGACTACACAATGAGCAGTTCTTC
TRBV23-1	.	TRBD2	TRBJ2-5	CASSQPTRTSGRAGRETQYF	TGCGCCAGCAGTCAACCGACCCGGACTAGCGGGAGGGCCGGTCGAGAGACCCAGTACTTC
TRBV19	.	.	TRBJ1-1	CASSSRVNTEAFF	TGTGCCAGTAGTAGTCGGGTGAACACTGAAGCTTTCTTT
TRBV28	.	TRBD2	TRBJ2-4	CASTFGSSGNKNIQYF	TGTGCCAGCACCTTCGGTAGCAGCGGGAACAAAAACATTCAGTACTTC
TRBV27	.	.	TRBJ2-7	CASSLTTVSGEQYF	TGTGCCAGCAGTCTGACGACCGTTTCGGGAGAGCAGTACTTC
TRBV11-3	.	TRBD1	TRBJ1-1	CASSFRQGKNTEAFF	TGTGCCAGCAGCTTCAGACAGGGAAAGAACACTGAAGCTTTCTTT
TRBV2	.	TRBD2	TRBJ2-7	CASSQGRETYEQYF	TGTGCCAGCAGCCAAGGGAGGGAGACATACGAGCAGTACTTC
TRBV7-7	once	TRBD2	TRBJ2-1	CASSQTSGRLSEQFF	TGTGCCAGCAGCCAGACTAGCGGGAGGTTAAGTGAGCAGTTCTTC
TRBV18	.	.	TRBJ2-7	CASSPPGFNSLTYEQYF	TGTGCCAGCTCACCACCCGGGTTCAACTCTTTGACCTACGAGCAGTACTTC
TRBV7-6	.	TRBD2	TRBJ2-7	CASSLRQASGTYEQYF	TGTGCCAGCAGCTTAAGGCAGGCTAGCGGGACCTACGAGCAGTACTTC
TRBV11-3	few	.	TRBJ1-1	CASSGQEAYTEAFF	TGTGCCAGCAGCGGTCAGGAGGCCTACACTGAAGCTTTCTTT
TRBV11-2	.	TRBD1	TRBJ2-7	CASSFIPGQGIFEQYF	TGTGCCAGCAGCTTCATTCCGGGACAGGGGATCTTCGAGCAGTACTTC
TRBV7-9	.	.	TRBJ2-7	CASSLVGGGEQYF	TGTGCCAGCAGCTTAGTAGGGGGAGGGGAGCAGTACTTC
TRBV7-9	.	TRBD1	TRBJ2-1	CASSRTGYNEQFF	TGTGCCAGCAGCCGGACAGGCTACAATGAGCAGTTCTTC
TRBV6-6	.	TRBD1	TRBJ1-5	CASRENRGQPQHF	TGTGCCAGCAGGGAGAACAGGGGTCAGCCCCAGCATTTT
TRBV9	.	TRBD1	TRBJ2-2	CASSPQGGTGLTGELFF	TGTGCCAGCAGCCCCCAGGGGGGGACAGGGCTCACCGGGGAGCTGTTTTTT
TRBV11-2	.	.	TRBJ1-5	CASSLTPYSNQPQHF	TGTGCCAGCAGCCTGACACCGTATAGCAATCAGCCCCAGCATTTT
TRBV18	.	.	TRBJ2-3	CASSPTRKGVTDTQYF	TGTGCCAGCTCGCCTACCAGGAAGGGGGTCACAGATACGCAGTATTTT
TRBV6-5	.	TRBD1	TRBJ2-7	CASSYSGGTGYEQYF	TGTGCCAGCAGTTACTCTGGTGGGACAGGGTACGAGCAGTACTTC
TRBV5-6	.	.	TRBJ2-1	CASSLARGAPLSYNEQFF	TGTGCCAGCAGCTTGGCTAGGGGCGCGCCTCTGTCCTACAATGAGCAGTTCTTC
TRBV14	once	.	TRBJ2-7	CASSQEAASSYEQYF	TGTGCCAGCAGCCAAGAGGCGGCTAGCTCCTACGAGCAGTACTTC
TRBV29-1	.	TRBD1	TRBJ2-3	CSVTPDRGLGDTQYF	TGCAGCGTTACCCCGGACAGGGGGCTGGGAGATACGCAGTATTTT
TRBV19	.	TRBD1	TRBJ2-1	CASSGGMRQGGNEQFF	TGTGCCAGTAGTGGTGGTATGAGACAGGGGGGCAATGAGCAGTTCTTC